The rows below give T cell receptor beta chains drawn from one sample of a study of cytotoxic CD8 clonotypes in ibrutinib-treated CLL. Clones were read by immunoSEQ multiplex PCR, and TCRdb kept only the in-frame ones, dropping some. This sample carries 150,000 or so clones, about 80% of them seen once, and the ten largest clones take around 30%. Sequenced material: PBMCs, taken after 12 months of ibrutinib treatment. All receptors derive from a human donor with chronic lymphocytic leukemia. Both conserved end residues are part of each CDR3.

TRBJ1-1	14	TRBV7-2	CASSEQGINTEAFF
TRBJ1-5	16	TRBV19	CASSISLYRGDQPQHF
TRBJ2-3	14	TRBV11-2	CASSRDQLADTQYF
TRBJ2-6	18	TRBV18	CASSPKEGLLSGANVLTF
TRBJ2-7	12	TRBV2	CASSGDRYEQYF
TRBJ2-3	15	TRBV6-4	CASGGEGWGTDTQYF
TRBJ1-2	18	TRBV23-1	CASSQFRAPTGLSYGYTF
TRBJ1-1	13	TRBV7-9	CASSSQGNTEAFF
TRBJ2-3	15	TRBV5-6	CASSQDRGGTDTQYF
TRBJ2-1	13	TRBV6-4	CASSKELNNEQFF
TRBJ2-3	13	TRBV18	CASSPLRGDTQYF
TRBJ2-1	11	TRBV27	CASSWGNEQFF
TRBJ2-1	15	TRBV5-1	CASANSGGAGDEQFF
TRBJ2-7	13	TRBV2	CASKQGQMYEQYF
TRBJ2-7	14	TRBV30	CAWTPWTVNYEQYF
TRBJ2-5	15	TRBV7-7	CASSLGTRTQETQYF
TRBJ2-7	14	TRBV13	CASSSRTSWYEQYF
TRBJ2-2	13	TRBV2	CASRSGLNGELFF
TRBJ1-3	18	TRBV7-2	CASSLVGTGSHSGNTIYF
TRBJ1-1	14	TRBV25-1	CASSAPGVNTEAFF
TRBJ2-3	14	TRBV6-4	CASSGTASTDTQYF
.	15	TRBV19	CASSIDRGRAGEQYF
TRBJ1-4	14	TRBV5-1	CASSLGGGNEKLFF
TRBJ1-3	13	TRBV27	CASREYSGNTIYF
TRBJ2-7	20	TRBV28	CASSSLPGQGSFLSVYEQYF